This is a list of T cell receptor beta chains from one sample in a study of cytomegalovirus exposure and HLA in healthy donors. This table comes from immunoSEQ multiplex PCR, and its TCRdb copy is limited to in-frame clones, with some not included. The table records hundreds of thousands of clones, around two thirds of them present only once. Sample: PBMCs. These receptor sequences come from a female donor in good health and CMV-seronegative. The CDR3 runs from the conserved cysteine through the conserved F or W.

CDR3 protein | V gene
CASSLNSGREANEQFF | TRBV7-9
CASSLLLTGELFF | TRBV18
CASILDWGGYNEQFF | TRBV27
CASSDGQGRNTEAFF | TRBV5-1
CAGGTGGSNQPQHF | TRBV19
CASSPRDRNTEAFF | TRBV18
CASSQDRNEQYF | TRBV4-1
CASRPSTRLQETQYF | TRBV5-1
CASSLGQGGPQPQHF | TRBV28
CATSRVRLQETQYF | TRBV15
CASSPMGARSRETQYF | TRBV28
CASSGLGEGYNEQFF | TRBV10-2
CASSSRGQETQYF | TRBV9
CASSVGTGARSLYGYTF | TRBV10-2
CASSSMNQPQHF | TRBV2
CASSLGWSLAVYEQYF | TRBV5-6
CASSIMTGGDTQYF | TRBV19
CASSSLTGGINQPQHF | TRBV28
CASSFETDTQYF | TRBV7-9
CASSQEGFRGEQYF | TRBV14
CASAETTLSYEQYF | TRBV18
CASWRGTGELFF | TRBV6-1
CASSLRGGGRNTEAFF | TRBV5-1
CASSLADPSGTQYF | TRBV5-1
CASSLDGENTEAFF | TRBV5-8
CASSRPGPLFF | TRBV27